This T cell receptor (beta chain) was profiled in a study of blood T cells in healthy people across ages. Overall study results and limits: More naive CD4+ cells and higher diversity marked long-lived donors relative to aged donors.

Primers used in a second PCR of roughly 6 to 11 cycles were a sample-barcoded 5' primer and a J-beta primer mix. Every molecule of cDNA carried a tag from a template-switch adaptor with 12 random nucleotides. TCRdb reprocessed the 5' RACE reads via MiXCR and lists one record per CDR3 protein. The data contain almost 1 million distinct CDR3 sequences, roughly 51% of them seen just once; the ten biggest clones take up about 22%. This clonotype was counted between two and nine times. Its antigen is as yet unknown. Germline V lookup: CDR1 LNHNV, CDR2 YYDKDF (reference sequence). Trimming removed 2 bases at V and 5 bases at J, with 13 bases between. The CDR3 is 15 amino acids.

This clonotype was sampled from a woman aged 55-69 years in good health. The chain joins TRBV15 to TRBJ1-5; D may be TRBD1 (6 bases). The sample was blood. The CDR3 sequence is CATSRNRDKYQPQHF. The CDR3 DNA sequence: TGTGCCACCAGCAGAAACCGGGACAAATATCAGCCCCAGCATTTT.